This TCR beta chain was identified in a study of neoadjuvant anti-PD-1 for oral cavity cancer. The data were produced by immunoSEQ multiplex PCR, yet TCRdb's version contains in-frame clones alone and is incomplete. The sample contains tens of thousands of clones, 25% to 35% of which appear only once. Sample time point: after neoadjuvant nivolumab, at surgical resection. V shed 2 bases and J 6 bases; nucleotides not matched to a gene: 7. The length of the CDR3 is 15 residues. Germline V gene data show CDR1 as LNHDA and CDR2 as SQIVND (reference sequence). The V call is TRBV19, the J call TRBJ1-5; 7 bases map to TRBD1. This specimen consisted of tumor tissue, obtained after nivolumab (anti-PD-1) treatment. The TCR comes from a person aged 35 to 85 with oral cavity squamous cell carcinoma. The CDR3 protein is CASSIRGRGSQPQHF. The CDR3 nucleotides read TGTGCCAGTAGTATAAGGGGCAGGGGGAGTCAGCCCCAGCATTTT. The full variable domain, in which reference TRBV19 and TRBJ1-5 provide the parts outside the CDR3, is DGGITQSPKYLFRKEGQNVTLSCEQNLNHDAMYWYRQDPGQGLRLIYYSQIVNDFQKGDIAEGYSVSREKKESFPLTVTSAQKNPTAFYLCASSIRGRGSQPQHFGDGTRLSIL.